Listed below are T cell receptor beta chains from one sample, sequenced in a study of cytomegalovirus exposure and HLA in healthy donors. Here immunoSEQ multiplex PCR was the method, and the copy in TCRdb shows in-frame clones only, minus some. This table holds 90,000 to 100,000 clones, around four fifths found once. Specimen: PBMCs. These TCRs come from a man aged 40-49 years in good health and CMV-seropositive. Each CDR3 is given with its conserved first and last residue. Fields, in order: CDR3 length, V gene, J gene, CDR3 protein.

len: 13; v_gene: TRBV28; j_gene: TRBJ1-2; CDR3aa: CASSDRQGGGYTF
len: 16; v_gene: TRBV7-9; j_gene: TRBJ2-5; CDR3aa: CASSSTGGHLQETQYF
len: 16; v_gene: TRBV23-1; j_gene: TRBJ2-5; CDR3aa: CASSPQRGTSKETQYF
len: 13; v_gene: TRBV6-5; j_gene: TRBJ1-4; CDR3aa: CASSYGQHEKLFF
len: 16; v_gene: TRBV11-2; j_gene: TRBJ2-1; CDR3aa: CASSLSDWGGGHEQFF
len: 12; v_gene: TRBV2; j_gene: TRBJ1-1; CDR3aa: CASSVRNTEAFF
len: 14; v_gene: TRBV7-2; j_gene: TRBJ1-2; CDR3aa: CASSFDRAGYGYTF
len: 16; v_gene: TRBV6-6; j_gene: TRBJ1-2; CDR3aa: CASSSLRRGTAYGYTF
len: 19; v_gene: TRBV6-1; j_gene: TRBJ2-1; CDR3aa: CASSELGGGSGLGYNEQFF
len: 15; v_gene: TRBV11-3; j_gene: TRBJ2-3; CDR3aa: CASSTTGGRADTQYF
len: 15; v_gene: TRBV7-6; j_gene: TRBJ2-5; CDR3aa: CASSLEAGRGETQYF
len: 17; v_gene: TRBV7-2; j_gene: TRBJ2-2; CDR3aa: CASSLQGGGDHTGELFF